This is a list of T cell receptor beta chains from one sample in a study of T cells in Graves' hyperthyroidism and ophthalmopathy. TCRdb used MiXCR to reprocess the multiplex PCR reads, holding one entry per CDR3 protein. Of 300,000 to 400,000 distinct CDR3 sequences listed, roughly 18% are singletons. Sequencing was performed on blood. These receptors all stem from a woman aged 45-65 years with Graves' hyperthyroidism. CDR3s include the opening cysteine and the closing phenylalanine or tryptophan. D genes are given only for firm matches. A clone size is listed for some rows: how often the clone was seen (once, few, many), or a class if it is expanded.

TGCAGTGCTGGTATCTTAATGGATGACGCTTTCTTT	CSAGILMDDAFF	TRBV20-1	12	NA	TRBJ1-1	many
TGCAGTGCTAGCGCAGGACTTCAAGAGACCCAGTACTTC	CSASAGLQETQYF	TRBV20-1	13	NA	TRBJ2-5	NA
TGTGCCAGTAGTATCGACTACGGGAACACTGAAGCTTTCTTT	CASSIDYGNTEAFF	TRBV19	14	NA	TRBJ1-1	many
TGTGCCAGCAGCCATGCGGGACTAGCGACTTCCTACAATGAGCAGTTCTTC	CASSHAGLATSYNEQFF	TRBV3-1	17	TRBD2	TRBJ2-1	many
TGTGCCAGCAGCGTACGACCGGGACAGGGAAACACCGGGGAGCTGTTTTTT	CASSVRPGQGNTGELFF	TRBV7-2	17	TRBD1	TRBJ2-2	many
TGTGCCAGCAGTGAATCAGGGAGGGCAGAGACCCAGTACTTC	CASSESGRAETQYF	TRBV2	14	TRBD2	TRBJ2-5	many
TGTGCCAGCAGCCACGGATGGCAGCCCGGGGAGCTGTTTTTT	CASSHGWQPGELFF	TRBV5-5	14	NA	TRBJ2-2	few
TGTGCCAGCAAAGAAACAGGGTTGAGACTAGCGGACACAGATACGCAGTATTTT	CASKETGLRLADTDTQYF	TRBV6-1	18	TRBD2	TRBJ2-3	many
TGTGCCAGCAGTTCAGCAGAAGGCTACACCTTC	CASSSAEGYTF	TRBV2	11	NA	TRBJ1-2	few
TGCGCCAGCAGCAAGGGGCTAGCGGGGGTCCACAGCTCCTACAATGAGCAGTTCTTC	CASSKGLAGVHSSYNEQFF	TRBV10-1	19	TRBD2	TRBJ2-1	NA
TGTGCCAGCAGCCACGATTGGGGGGATACGCAGTATTTT	CASSHDWGDTQYF	TRBV3-1	13	NA	TRBJ2-3	few
TGTGCCACCATGGGAGAAGAGCCCTACAATGAGCAGTTCTTC	CATMGEEPYNEQFF	TRBV24-1	14	NA	TRBJ2-1	few
TGTGCCAGCAGCTGGGGGGGGGATGGCTACACCTTC	CASSWGGDGYTF	TRBV7-9	12	NA	TRBJ1-2	few
TGTGCCAGCAGCTTCGATTTCAGGATTAGCTCCTACAATGAGCAGTTCTTC	CASSFDFRISSYNEQFF	TRBV7-9	17	NA	TRBJ2-1	NA
TGTGCCGCAAAGGGTCAGGGGAATGAAAAACTGTTTTTT	CAAKGQGNEKLFF	TRBV10-3	13	NA	TRBJ1-4	many
TGTGCCAGCAGCCAAGGGACAGGGAAATGGGATGAGCAGTTCTTC	CASSQGTGKWDEQFF	TRBV3-1	15	TRBD1	TRBJ2-1	many
TGTGCCAGCAGTTACGGGAGGGGTAATGAGCAGTTCTTC	CASSYGRGNEQFF	TRBV6-5	13	TRBD2	TRBJ2-1	many
TGTGCCAGCAGCCCGGGTGGCAGTGGCTACACCTTC	CASSPGGSGYTF	TRBV11-2	12	NA	TRBJ1-2	many
TGCAGTGCTGGGAGGGGCTCCTACGAGCAGTACTTC	CSAGRGSYEQYF	TRBV20-1	12	TRBD2	TRBJ2-7	NA
TGTGCCAGCAGCTCCGCGCAGGGGAATATCCTGGGCAATCAGCCCCAGCATTTT	CASSSAQGNILGNQPQHF	TRBV5-6	18	NA	TRBJ1-5	few
TGTGCCAGCAGCCACCCTCAGGCGAATACGCAGTATTTT	CASSHPQANTQYF	TRBV7-9	13	NA	TRBJ2-3	NA
TGTGCTAGTGGTTTGGTGGGCTTACAAGAGACCCAGTACTTC	CASGLVGLQETQYF	TRBV12-5	14	NA	TRBJ2-5	NA
TGTGCCTGGACTAGCGGAGCTAGCACAGATACGCAGTATTTT	CAWTSGASTDTQYF	TRBV30	14	TRBD2	TRBJ2-3	few
TGTGCCATCAGTCCGGGGGAGAGCTCCTACAATGAGCAGTTCTTC	CAISPGESSYNEQFF	TRBV10-3	15	NA	TRBJ2-1	many
TGTGCCAGCAGTTCCCGGGACAAATTTTTGCAGCCCCAGCATTTT	CASSSRDKFLQPQHF	TRBV12-3/TRBV12-4	15	NA	TRBJ1-5	few
TGTGCCAGCAGCCCCGCCTTGGAGGGGAATCAGCCCCAGCATTTT	CASSPALEGNQPQHF	TRBV9	15	NA	TRBJ1-5	NA
TGTGCCAGCAGAGCGGCGGGGGGAAGGGGCTACACCTTC	CASRAAGGRGYTF	TRBV28	13	NA	TRBJ1-2	many
TGTGCCAGCACCCAAGCGAGGGGGGGAGAGACCCAGTACTTC	CASTQARGGETQYF	TRBV6-2/TRBV6-3	14	NA	TRBJ2-5	many
TGTGCCAGCAGTCGGACAGGGGGCTTTAGTAATGAAAAACTGTTTTTT	CASSRTGGFSNEKLFF	TRBV12-3/TRBV12-4	16	TRBD1	TRBJ1-4	NA
TGTGCCAGCTCCCTCGGTGCTGCTGGGGCCAACGTCCTGACTTTC	CASSLGAAGANVLTF	TRBV18	15	NA	TRBJ2-6	many
TGTGCCAGCAGTCCCGGTCGAAATAGCAATCAGCCCCAGCATTTT	CASSPGRNSNQPQHF	TRBV12-3/TRBV12-4	15	NA	TRBJ1-5	NA
TGTGCCAGCAGTCCCGGCAGGGGGACCACTGAAGCTTTCTTT	CASSPGRGTTEAFF	TRBV6-1	14	TRBD1	TRBJ1-1	many
TGTGCCAGCAGCTACGGAGGACAGAAGAACACTGAAGCTTTCTTT	CASSYGGQKNTEAFF	TRBV3-1	15	NA	TRBJ1-1	NA
TGTGCCAGCAGCTTTGGGCGTCCAACTAATGAAAAACTGTTTTTT	CASSFGRPTNEKLFF	TRBV13	15	NA	TRBJ1-4	many
TGTGCCAGCAGCTCCCAGGGAGCGGATACGCAGTATTTT	CASSSQGADTQYF	TRBV3-1	13	NA	TRBJ2-3	many
TGTGCCAGCTCACCACAGGGCAACCAAGAGACCCAGTACTTC	CASSPQGNQETQYF	TRBV18	14	NA	TRBJ2-5	many
TGTGCCAGCAGTCCAAGGGAAGCTGGGGCCAACGTCCTGACTTTC	CASSPREAGANVLTF	TRBV6-1	15	NA	TRBJ2-6	few
TGTGCCAGCAGCTTAGAGCATGGGTACGAGCAGTACTTC	CASSLEHGYEQYF	TRBV11-2	13	NA	TRBJ2-7	many
TGTGCCAGCAGCCCGAGGACTAGCGGGAGTCGGGAGACCCAGTACTTC	CASSPRTSGSRETQYF	TRBV3-1	16	TRBD2	TRBJ2-5	many
TGTGCCAGCAGCTCAGGGTGGGGAGATACGCAGTATTTT	CASSSGWGDTQYF	TRBV7-9	13	NA	TRBJ2-3	NA
TGTGCCAGCAGTAACCCCCCGGGACAGGACCCAAATGAGCAGTTCTTC	CASSNPPGQDPNEQFF	TRBV28	16	TRBD1	TRBJ2-1	many
TGTGCCAGCAGCGTAGTAGGGGCGGCTAATGAAAAACTGTTTTTT	CASSVVGAANEKLFF	TRBV9	15	NA	TRBJ1-4	NA
TGTGCCAGCAGTCCCGGGACATTAGCCGTCCCCGAAGGAGATCAGCCCCAGCATTTT	CASSPGTLAVPEGDQPQHF	TRBV6-1	19	NA	TRBJ1-5	NA
TGTGCCAGCAGCAAACAAGAGACCCAGTACTTC	CASSKQETQYF	TRBV11-2	11	NA	TRBJ2-5	many
TGTGCCAGCAGCTTAGCTGTGACAGGGGGCGCGATGGCCAAAAACATTCAGTACTTC	CASSLAVTGGAMAKNIQYF	TRBV7-9	19	TRBD1	TRBJ2-4	NA
TGCAGTGCTAGGGGGGGGAGCGATTACCAAGAGACCCAGTACTTC	CSARGGSDYQETQYF	TRBV20-1	15	TRBD2	TRBJ2-5	many
TGTGCCAGCAGTTTTGATCCGGGACAGCCCTATGGCTACACCTTC	CASSFDPGQPYGYTF	TRBV7-2	15	TRBD1	TRBJ1-2	NA
TGCGCCAGCAGCTTGGCAGGGACAGGCTACTATGGCTACACCTTC	CASSLAGTGYYGYTF	TRBV5-1	15	TRBD1	TRBJ1-2	few
TGTGCCAGCACCCAGGACAGGCGGGCTGAAAAACTGTTTTTT	CASTQDRRAEKLFF	TRBV12-3/TRBV12-4	14	TRBD1	TRBJ1-4	many
TGTGCCAGCACCGATCTAGGGGCAGGGAACTACGAGCAGTACTTC	CASTDLGAGNYEQYF	TRBV28	15	NA	TRBJ2-7	few
TGTGCCAGCACTAGAGTTGACGGAGATACGCAGTATTTT	CASTRVDGDTQYF	TRBV12-3/TRBV12-4	13	NA	TRBJ2-3	many
TGCAGTGCTAGACAGGGAGAGACCCAGTACTTC	CSARQGETQYF	TRBV20-1	11	NA	TRBJ2-5	NA
TGTGCCAGCAGGGCAGACAGGGGGTCCCTTCTTAACTATGGCTACACCTTC	CASRADRGSLLNYGYTF	TRBV2	17	TRBD1	TRBJ1-2	few
TGCAGCGTTCAACAGGGGGAGGGATACAATGAGCAGTTCTTC	CSVQQGEGYNEQFF	TRBV29-1	14	NA	TRBJ2-1	NA
TGCGCCAGCGCTAAACGCGGTGAAGAGACCCAGTACTTC	CASAKRGEETQYF	TRBV4-1	13	NA	TRBJ2-5	few